This T cell receptor beta chain was retrieved from a study of T cell changes during pregnancy in multiple sclerosis. J was trimmed by 8 bases and V by 0 bases; bases with no gene match: 7. This CDR3 region has 15 residues. The germline gives CDR1 SNHLY, CDR2 FYNNEI. Sequenced by immunoSEQ multiplex PCR; TCRdb stores in-frame clones only, minus some. The profile shows 50,000 or so clones, about 93% of them singletons. The chain has TRBV2 and TRBJ1-2; TRBD1 matches 9 bases. This receptor was taken from a female donor with multiple sclerosis, enrolled in a pregnancy study. Here the sequenced sample was CD4+ T cells from peripheral blood mononuclear cells, taken in the second trimester of pregnancy. The CDR3 protein is CASSEAPGQGSGYTF. The CDR3 DNA is TGTGCCAGCAGTGAAGCCCCGGGACAGGGAAGCGGCTACACCTTC.